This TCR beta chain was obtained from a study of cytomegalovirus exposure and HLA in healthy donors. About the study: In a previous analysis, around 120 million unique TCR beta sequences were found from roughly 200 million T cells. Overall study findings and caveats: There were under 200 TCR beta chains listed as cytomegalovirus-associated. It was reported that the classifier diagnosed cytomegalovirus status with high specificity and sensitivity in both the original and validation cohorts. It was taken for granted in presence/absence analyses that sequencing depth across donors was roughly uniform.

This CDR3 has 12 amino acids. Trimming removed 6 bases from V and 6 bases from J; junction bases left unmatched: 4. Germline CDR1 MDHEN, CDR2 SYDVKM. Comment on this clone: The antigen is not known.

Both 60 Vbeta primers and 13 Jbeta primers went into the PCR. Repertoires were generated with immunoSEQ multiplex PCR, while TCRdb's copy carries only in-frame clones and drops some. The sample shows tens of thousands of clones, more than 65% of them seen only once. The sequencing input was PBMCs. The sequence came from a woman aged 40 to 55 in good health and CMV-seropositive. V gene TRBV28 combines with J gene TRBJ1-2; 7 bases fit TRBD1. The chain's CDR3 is CASSTQGNGYTF. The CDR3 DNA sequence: TGTGCCAGCAGCACACAGGGGAATGGCTACACCTTC.